Each of the 10 T cell receptor beta chains below was sequenced from the same sample in a study of neoadjuvant nivolumab and ipilimumab in lung cancer. Only in-frame clones appear in the TCRdb table, and some are missing; sequencing was by immunoSEQ multiplex PCR. Of 20,000 to 25,000 clones detected, approximately 77% appear once; the ten largest clones hold more than 20%. The sequencing here drew on peripheral blood, taken before neoadjuvant nivolumab, alone or with ipilimumab. The receptors were gathered from an adult with non-small cell lung cancer.

The V call is TRBV7-2, the J call TRBJ1-2, with unresolved D. Deletions cut 3 bases from V and 7 bases from J, with 12 bases between. CDR1 is SGHTA and CDR2 is FQGNSA in the germline V gene. CDR3 length: 13 amino acids. The CDR3 region is CASSFSTTGGYTF. The CDR3, as DNA: TGTGCCAGCAGCTTCAGCACCACGGGTGGCTACACCTTC.

J is TRBJ1-2 and V is TRBV9, with 7 bases aligning to TRBD1. Trimming removed 3 bases from V and 8 bases from J; junction bases left unmatched: 16. CDR3 length: 16 amino acids. Germline V gene data show CDR1 as SGDLS and CDR2 as YYNGEE. The CDR3, as DNA: TGTGCCAGCAGCGCTGGGCCAACAGGGGATGGGGGCGGCTACACCTTC. Its protein is CASSAGPTGDGGGYTF.

The J gene is TRBJ2-1, the V gene TRBV4-1; the D gene is possibly TRBD2 (6 bases). This CDR3 region has 16 residues. V gave up 1 base and J gave up 8 bases, with 18 bases separating them. The germline V gene has CDR1 MGHRA and CDR2 YSYEKL. CDR3 amino acids: CASSQGGLAIRDEQFF. In DNA, the CDR3 is TGCGCCAGCAGCCAAGGAGGCCTAGCGATAAGGGATGAGCAGTTCTTC.

The V gene is TRBV2, the J gene TRBJ1-3; D perhaps matches TRBD1 (5 bases). Trimming pared 3 bases from V and 0 bases from J, leaving 15 bases between. This CDR3 region has 17 residues. Germline V CDR1 and CDR2: SNHLY, FYNNEI. CDR3 bases: TGTGCCAGCAGTGACTCTCCGACAGCTTACTCTGGAAACACCATATATTTT. Protein: CASSDSPTAYSGNTIYF.

This chain joins TRBV5-4 and TRBJ2-7, with D unclear. Trimming cost V 4 bases and J 2 bases, with 7 bases left between them. The germline gives CDR1 SGHNT, CDR2 YYREEE (reference sequence). CDR3 size: 12 residues. In DNA, the CDR3 is TGTGCCAGCAGCCTTGACACCTACGAGCAGTACTTC. It yields the protein CASSLDTYEQYF.

The CDR3 DNA reads TGTGCCAGCAGTTATTCGTCTAGCGGGAGAGGGGAGCAGTTCTTC. It is translated as CASSYSSSGRGEQFF. The V and J genes are TRBV6-5 and TRBJ2-1; 10 bases fit TRBD2. The germline V gene has CDR1 MNHEY and CDR2 SVGAGI. V dropped 3 bases and J dropped 10; count of bases not matched to a gene: 9. This CDR3 contains 15 residues.

The gene calls are TRBV9 and TRBJ2-1, with 8 bases matching TRBD2. Germline CDR1 and CDR2: SGDLS and YYNGEE. J gave up 3 bases and V 3 bases, and 5 bases lay outside the gene matches. The CDR3 extends over 15 amino acids. The CDR3 loop is CASSASGSNYNEQFF. The CDR3 nucleotides are TGTGCCAGCAGCGCCAGCGGGAGCAACTACAATGAGCAGTTCTTC.

This chain uses TRBV11-3 with TRBJ2-7; no definite D call. The germline CDR1 and CDR2 sequences are SGHNT and YENEEA. This CDR3 contains 12 residues. V was shortened by 3 bases and J by 5 bases, with 8 bases between the two germline ends. The CDR3 region is CASSLERDEQYF. The CDR3 region has the DNA TGTGCCAGCAGCTTGGAGCGAGACGAGCAGTACTTC.

This chain uses TRBV29-1 with TRBJ1-2; D is possibly TRBD1 (6 bases). From germline, CDR1 is SQVTM and CDR2 ANQGSEA. V lost 2 bases to trimming and J lost 6 bases, with 13 bases between them. This CDR3 spans 13 amino acids. This CDR3 is CSVEPSGHHGYTF. The DNA of the CDR3 is TGCAGCGTTGAACCCTCGGGACACCATGGCTACACCTTC.

The chain couples TRBV5-1 to TRBJ2-6, with D perhaps matching TRBD1 or TRBD2 (5 bases each). Trimming removed 6 bases from V and 4 bases from J, with 20 bases in between. CDR3 length equals 17 residues. Per germline, CDR1 SGHRS and CDR2 YFSETQ. This chain's CDR3 is CASTLEGRPRGANVLTF. The CDR3 DNA sequence: TGCGCCAGCACCTTAGAGGGACGCCCCCGGGGGGCCAACGTCCTGACTTTC.